One sample yielded the 30 T cell receptor beta chains listed below, sequenced in a study of Ad26.COV2.S vaccination and SARS-CoV-2 variants (dated by TCRdb to the early 2020s). The method was the immunoSEQ multiplex PCR assay. TCRdb's version of the immuneACCESS table is confined to in-frame rearrangements and falls short of the full clone set. An unresolved V gene accounts for under half of the shortfall where checked; the remainder is of unknown origin. The sample table holds about 350,000 clones, of which 90% to 95% were seen once. The leading ten clones occupy 3.5% to 4.5% of the sample. Per the publication, the time point label means: individuals recovered from natural SARS-CoV-2 infection. Material: peripheral blood, obtained after recovery from COVID-19. The receptors derive from a human donor who had recovered from COVID-19.

J is TRBJ2-5 and V is TRBV27; perhaps TRBD2 as D (7 bases). Germline CDR1 and CDR2: MNHEY and SMNVEV (reference sequence). The length of the CDR3 is 13 residues. Between the trimmed V and J ends, which lost 7 bases and 5 bases, there was a span of 14 bases. For the CDR3, the DNA is TGTGCCAGCATTACGGGGGGCTGGGAGACCCAGTACTTC. This gives the protein CASITGGWETQYF.

CDR3 in amino acids: CASSGTGWGTEAFF. Here the CDR3 DNA reads TGTGCCAGCAGCGGGACAGGGTGGGGCACTGAAGCTTTCTTT. V is TRBV7-9 and J is TRBJ1-1; 9 bases are shared with TRBD1. J lost 4 bases, V lost 5 bases, and 5 bases had no gene match. This CDR3 comprises 14 residues. Germline CDR1 SEHNR, CDR2 FQNEAQ (reference sequence). Full variable domain (missing parts from reference TRBV7-9 and TRBJ1-1): DTGVSQNPRHKITKRGQNVTFRCDPISEHNRLYWYRQTLGQGPEFLTYFQNEAQLEKSRLLSDRFSAERPKGSFSTLEIQRTEQGDSAMYLCASSGTGWGTEAFFGQGTRLTVV.

The J gene is TRBJ1-2, the V gene TRBV6-5, with TRBD1 matching 9 bases. The CDR3 runs to 14 residues. V dropped 6 bases and J dropped 2; count of bases not matched to a gene: 4. The germline CDR1 and CDR2 sequences are MNHEY and SVGAGI. The CDR3 loop reads CASSPGTGNYGYTF. CDR3 bases: TGTGCCAGCAGCCCCGGGACAGGGAACTATGGCTACACCTTC.

The rearrangement joins TRBV2 to TRBJ2-6; 7 bases map to TRBD1. CDR3 length equals 17 residues. Germline assignment: CDR1 SNHLY and CDR2 FYNNEI. V gave up 0 bases and J gave up 1 base; unmatched junction bases: 3. Written as DNA, the CDR3 is TGTGCCAGCAGTGAAGCATCACAGGGGTCTGGGGCCAACGTCCTGACTTTC. Residues: CASSEASQGSGANVLTF.

This chain links TRBV7-9 with TRBJ1-1; D is possibly TRBD1 (6 bases). The germline V gene has CDR1 SEHNR and CDR2 FQNEAQ (reference sequence). The CDR3 extends over 15 amino acids. V was cut by 4 bases and J by 4 bases, with 16 bases left in between. CDR3 bases: TGTGCCAGCAGCTCAGGGGTTGCGGATGGCACTGAAGCTTTCTTT. Residues: CASSSGVADGTEAFF. The whole variable domain, remainder taken from reference TRBV7-9 and TRBJ1-1, is DTGVSQNPRHKITKRGQNVTFRCDPISEHNRLYWYRQTLGQGPEFLTYFQNEAQLEKSRLLSDRFSAERPKGSFSTLEIQRTEQGDSAMYLCASSSGVADGTEAFFGQGTRLTVV.

Of note for this clone: A read error may produce the germline difference seen at one junction end. This CDR3 is CASSQFDRQEAQYF. The DNA of the CDR3 is TGTGCCAGCAGTCAGTTCGACAGGCAAGAGGCCCAGTACTTC. The rearrangement links TRBV27 to TRBJ2-5, with D perhaps matching TRBD1 (6 bases). This CDR3 region has 14 residues. Germline CDR1 MNHEY, CDR2 SMNVEV (reference sequence).

V is TRBV18 and J is TRBJ1-1, with D unresolved. CDR3 length: 13 residues. V was pared by 2 bases and J by 3 bases, with 7 bases between. CDR1 and CDR2 from the germline V gene are KGHSH and LQKENI. The CDR3 spells CASSPGLDTEAFF. CDR3 in DNA: TGTGCCAGCTCACCAGGGTTGGACACTGAAGCTTTCTTT.

The chain recombines TRBV27 with TRBJ1-6; tentative D call: TRBD1 (5 bases). The CDR3 has 15 amino acids. CDR1 and CDR2 from the germline V gene are MNHEY and SMNVEV (reference sequence). The V gene lost 6 bases and the J gene lost 9 bases, with 18 bases spanning the gap. The CDR3 spells CASSIRDVTSSPLHF. The CDR3 DNA sequence: TGTGCCAGCAGCATAAGGGACGTAACAAGTTCACCCCTCCACTTT.

This clone was seen just once. V gene TRBV3-1 (or the pseudogene TRBV3-2) combines with J gene TRBJ2-3; D unresolved. The germline V gene encodes CDR1 LGHDT and CDR2 YNNKEL (reference sequence). Between the trimmed V and J ends, which lost 4 bases and 3 bases, there was a span of 5 bases. The CDR3 covers 12 residues. The CDR3 loop is CASSLLTDTQYF. In DNA, the CDR3 is TGTGCCAGCAGCCTCCTGACAGATACGCAGTATTTT.

The chain joins TRBV29-1 to TRBJ2-5, with D perhaps TRBD1 (6 bases). The CDR3 has 15 amino acids. V lost 6 bases and J 2 bases, leaving 19 bases between the germline ends. Germline V gene sequence: CDR1 SQVTM, CDR2 ANQGSEA. In DNA form, the CDR3 reads TGCAGCGTGTGCCCTGGGACACCGGGGCAAGAGACCCAGTACTTC. It encodes CSVCPGTPGQETQYF.

The rearrangement joins TRBV12-3 or TRBV12-4 to TRBJ1-5; D ambiguous. Trimming removed 11 bases from V and 5 bases from J, with 16 bases in between. This CDR3 has 13 residues. CDR3 coding DNA: TGTGCCTCAGCACTCGGCAGGTATCAGCCCCAGCATTTT. Its protein is CASALGRYQPQHF.

This clone was counted a few times. Distinct nucleotide sequences in the sample also encode this CDR3. V is TRBV7-9 and J is TRBJ1-2; 8 bases fit TRBD1. Germline lookup yields CDR1 SEHNR and CDR2 FQNEAQ (reference sequence). J was trimmed by 5 bases and V by 5 bases; bases with no gene match: 7. This CDR3 comprises 14 residues. The CDR3 bases are TGTGCCAGCAGCCCCGGACAGGGTGGGTATGGCTACACCTTC. This translates into CASSPGQGGYGYTF.

This clone was found a few times. V gene TRBV7-2 combines with J gene TRBJ1-5; TRBD1 might be the D (6 bases). V dropped 8 bases and J dropped 2 bases, with 16 bases sitting between them. The V gene's germline CDR1 is SGHTA and CDR2 FQGNSA. The CDR3 is made up of 15 amino acids. The CDR3 nucleotides read TGTGCCAGCGGAAATGGGGGGGCGGGCAATCAGCCCCAGCATTTT. It yields the protein CASGNGGAGNQPQHF.

The gene calls are TRBV9 and TRBJ1-2, with D possibly matching TRBD1 (5 bases). The CDR3 is 13 residues long. Germline CDR1 reads SGDLS; CDR2 reads YYNGEE. V lost 6 bases and J lost 6, with 15 bases in between. The CDR3 region has the DNA TGTGCCAGCACCGACCAGGGCGTGGATGGCTACACCTTC. It specifies CASTDQGVDGYTF.

Only a few counts were recorded for this clone. This sequence joins TRBV6-5 and TRBJ1-4, with 7 bases that match TRBD1. This CDR3 comprises 15 residues. J gave up 7 bases and V 6 bases, and 11 bases lay outside the gene matches. CDR1 and CDR2 from the germline V gene are MNHEY and SVGAGI. The CDR3 spells CASRSQGRSGEKLFF. The CDR3 DNA is TGTGCCAGCAGGTCACAGGGGAGGAGCGGTGAAAAACTGTTTTTT.

The rearrangement joins TRBV7-9 to TRBJ2-1; 7 bases fit TRBD1. This CDR3 has 15 residues. With V trimmed by 1 base and J by 7 bases, 7 bases remained unmatched. Germline V gene lookup returns CDR1 SEHNR and CDR2 FQNEAQ (reference sequence). This CDR3 is CASSLGQGRINEQFF. The DNA of the CDR3 is TGTGCCAGCAGCTTAGGACAGGGAAGGATTAATGAGCAGTTCTTC. Supplemented by reference TRBV7-9 and TRBJ2-1, the full variable domain reads DTGVSQNPRHKITKRGQNVTFRCDPISEHNRLYWYRQTLGQGPEFLTYFQNEAQLEKSRLLSDRFSAERPKGSFSTLEIQRTEQGDSAMYLCASSLGQGRINEQFFGPGTRLTVL.

The chain has TRBV18 and TRBJ1-4; TRBD1 is a possible D gene (5 bases). Germline CDR1 reads KGHSH; CDR2 reads LQKENI. V was clipped by 2 bases and J by 8 bases, with 30 bases between them. The CDR3 extends over 20 amino acids. The CDR3 region has the DNA TGTGCCAGCTCACCATTTGGGGCCGGGACTGTAGATCGCCTTAACGAAAAACTGTTTTTT. Translated: CASSPFGAGTVDRLNEKLFF.

This sequence joins TRBV7-9 and TRBJ1-2, with D perhaps TRBD1 (5 bases). Trimming left V 1 base short and J 3 bases short, with 12 bases between. The CDR3 totals 15 residues. CDR1 and CDR2 (germline): SEHNR, FQNEAQ (reference sequence). The DNA for the CDR3 is TGTGCCAGCAGCTTAGGCTCGCTGGGGGACTATGGCTACACCTTC. Residues: CASSLGSLGDYGYTF. Combining the CDR3 with reference TRBV7-9 and TRBJ1-2 gives the whole variable domain DTGVSQNPRHKITKRGQNVTFRCDPISEHNRLYWYRQTLGQGPEFLTYFQNEAQLEKSRLLSDRFSAERPKGSFSTLEIQRTEQGDSAMYLCASSLGSLGDYGYTFGSGTRLTVV.

The rearrangement links TRBV9 to TRBJ1-1; TRBD1 matches at 7 bases. There are 16 residues in the CDR3. Per the germline V gene, CDR1 is SGDLS and CDR2 is YYNGEE. Trimming removed 0 bases from V and 1 base from J; junction bases left unmatched: 6. The CDR3 coding sequence is TGTGCCAGCAGCGTAGGGCGACAGGGATCGAACACTGAAGCTTTCTTT. Amino acids: CASSVGRQGSNTEAFF. The full variable domain, its missing parts supplied by reference TRBV9 and TRBJ1-1, is DSGVTQTPKHLITATGQRVTLRCSPRSGDLSVYWYQQSLDQGLQFLIQYYNGEERAKGNILERFSAQQFPDLHSELNLSSLELGDSALYFCASSVGRQGSNTEAFFGQGTRLTVV.

The rearrangement joins TRBV9 to TRBJ2-6; 12 bases match TRBD1. Germline-derived CDR1 and CDR2 are SGDLS and YYNGEE. The length of the CDR3 is 18 residues. Trimming removed 4 bases from V and 4 bases from J; junction bases left unmatched: 9. The CDR3: CASSLPGTGGSGANVLTF. The CDR3 bases are TGTGCCAGCAGCCTCCCCGGGACAGGGGGCTCGGGGGCCAACGTCCTGACTTTC.

V gene TRBV12-3 or TRBV12-4 combines with J gene TRBJ1-2; D is uncertain. The CDR3 contains 13 residues. V was cut by 6 bases and J by 6 bases, with 14 bases left in between. CDR3 sequence: CASRKVEENGYTF. The CDR3 nucleotides read TGTGCCAGCAGAAAGGTGGAAGAGAATGGCTACACCTTC.

The rearrangement joins TRBV13 to TRBJ2-1; 7 bases are shared with TRBD2. V shed 5 bases and J 6 bases; nucleotides not matched to a gene: 10. This CDR3 has 15 amino acids. CDR1 and CDR2 from the germline V gene are PRHDT and FYEKMQ (reference sequence). The CDR3 DNA is TGTGCCAGCAGCCCCCCGGGACTAACTATCAATGAGCAGTTCTTC. Translating gives CASSPPGLTINEQFF.

This chain connects TRBV18 to TRBJ2-3; D is uncertain. The V gene's germline CDR1 is KGHSH and CDR2 LQKENI. The CDR3 length is 15 residues. V was trimmed by 3 bases and J by 0 bases, leaving 10 bases between them. CDR3 residues: CASSPSTDSTDTQYF. CDR3 DNA: TGTGCCAGCTCACCTTCTACGGATAGCACAGATACGCAGTATTTT. Full variable domain (missing parts from reference TRBV18 and TRBJ2-3): NAGVMQNPRHLVRRRGQEARLRCSPMKGHSHVYWYRQLPEEGLKFMVYLQKENIIDESGMPKERFSAEFPKEGPSILRIQQVVRGDSAAYFCASSPSTDSTDTQYFGPGTRLTVL.

The chain has TRBV7-8 and TRBJ1-6, with D possibly TRBD1 on 6 matching bases. The CDR3 spans 20 residues. The V end lost 3 bases, the J end lost 0 bases, and 21 bases lay between the germline ends. Germline CDR1 SGHVS, CDR2 FQNEAQ. CDR3 in amino acids: CASSFAPIRQEISYNSPLHF. CDR3 DNA: TGTGCCAGCAGCTTTGCGCCGATCCGACAGGAGATCTCCTATAATTCACCCCTCCACTTT. Filled out from reference TRBV7-8 and TRBJ1-6, the complete variable domain reads GAGVSQSPRYKVAKRGQDVALRCDPISGHVSLFWYQQALGQGPEFLTYFQNEAQLDKSGLPSDRFFAERPEGSVSTLKIQRTQQEDSAVYLCASSFAPIRQEISYNSPLHFGNGTRLTVT.

V usage is TRBV4-2 and J usage is TRBJ1-5; the D is unclear. V was clipped by 0 bases and J by 7 bases, with 10 bases between them. CDR3 size: 14 residues. Germline CDR1 is LGHNA and CDR2 is YNFKEQ. The CDR3 spells CASSQELNVQPQHF. The CDR3 coding sequence is TGTGCCAGCAGCCAAGAGTTAAACGTCCAGCCCCAGCATTTT.

This rearrangement joins TRBV24-1 to TRBJ1-6; no clear D gene. The length of the CDR3 is 11 residues. Per the germline V gene, CDR1 is KGHDR and CDR2 is SFDVKD. V was clipped by 9 bases and J by 9 bases, with 8 bases between them. As DNA, the CDR3 is TGTGCCACCGACGGAGGTTCACCCCTCCACTTT. The encoded protein is CATDGGSPLHF.

This clone has only one observation. J is TRBJ2-7 and V is TRBV29-1; D not certain. Trimming left V 2 bases short and J 6 bases short, with 8 bases between. This CDR3 contains 11 residues. Germline values: CDR1 SQVTM, CDR2 ANQGSEA. DNA for the CDR3: TGCAGCGTTGAATTCCACACCGAGCAGTACTTC. It encodes CSVEFHTEQYF.

This chain joins TRBV6-2 or TRBV6-3 and TRBJ2-4; possibly TRBD2 for D (7 bases). The CDR3 extends over 17 amino acids. Germline CDR1 MNHEY, CDR2 SVGEGT. Trimming removed 3 bases from V and 0 bases from J, with 15 bases in between. As DNA, the CDR3 is TGTGCCAGCAGTTATCAGGGGAGCGGGGTAGCCAAAAACATTCAGTACTTC. As protein: CASSYQGSGVAKNIQYF.

CDR3 sequence reads: CASSRGGASYGYTF. Here the CDR3 DNA reads TGTGCCAGCAGCCGTGGGGGGGCCTCCTATGGCTACACCTTC. The chain is built from TRBV3-1 (or the pseudogene TRBV3-2) and TRBJ1-2; D possibly corresponds to TRBD1 (6 bases). CDR3 length: 14 residues. CDR1 is LGHDT and CDR2 is YNNKEL in the germline V gene (reference sequence). V was shortened by 4 bases and J by 4 bases, with 13 bases between the two germline ends.

The CDR3 loop reads CASSYDNSYEQYF. DNA for the CDR3: TGTGCCAGCAGTTACGACAACTCCTACGAGCAGTACTTC. This chain connects TRBV6-6 to TRBJ2-7; D is unresolved. The CDR3 is 13 residues long. Germline assignment: CDR1 MNHNY and CDR2 SVGAGI (reference sequence). With 2 bases removed from V and 0 bases from J, the gap between germline ends came to 5 bases.